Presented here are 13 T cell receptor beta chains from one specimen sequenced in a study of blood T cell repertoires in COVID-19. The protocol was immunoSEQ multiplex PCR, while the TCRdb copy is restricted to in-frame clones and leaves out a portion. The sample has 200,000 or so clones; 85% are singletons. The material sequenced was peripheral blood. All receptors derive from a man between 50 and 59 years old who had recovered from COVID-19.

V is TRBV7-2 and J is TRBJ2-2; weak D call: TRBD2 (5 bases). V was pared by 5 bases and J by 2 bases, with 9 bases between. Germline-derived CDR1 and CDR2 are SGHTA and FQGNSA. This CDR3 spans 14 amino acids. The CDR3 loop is CASSQRSNTGELFF. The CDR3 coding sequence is TGTGCCAGCAGCCAGCGGAGTAACACCGGGGAGCTGTTTTTT.

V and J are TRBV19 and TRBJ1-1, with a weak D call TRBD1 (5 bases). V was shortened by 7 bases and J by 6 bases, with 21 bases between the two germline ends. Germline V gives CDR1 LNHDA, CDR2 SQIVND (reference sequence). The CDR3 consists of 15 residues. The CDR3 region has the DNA TGTGCCAGTACTCCCACCGGTTTTTCGGGGGCTGAAGCTTTCTTT. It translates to CASTPTGFSGAEAFF.

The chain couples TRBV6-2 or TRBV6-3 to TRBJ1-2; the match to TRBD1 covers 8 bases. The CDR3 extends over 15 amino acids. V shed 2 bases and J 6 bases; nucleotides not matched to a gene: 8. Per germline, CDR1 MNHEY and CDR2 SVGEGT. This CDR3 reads CASSYRDRMGNGYTF. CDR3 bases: TGTGCCAGCAGTTACCGGGACAGGATGGGTAATGGCTACACCTTC.

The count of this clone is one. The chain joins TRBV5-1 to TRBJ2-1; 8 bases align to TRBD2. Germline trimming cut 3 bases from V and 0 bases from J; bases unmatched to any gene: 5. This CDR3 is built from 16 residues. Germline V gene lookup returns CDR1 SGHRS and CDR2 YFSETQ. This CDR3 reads CASSSLAGSSYNEQFF. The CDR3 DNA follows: TGCGCCAGCAGCTCCTTAGCGGGGAGCTCCTACAATGAGCAGTTCTTC.

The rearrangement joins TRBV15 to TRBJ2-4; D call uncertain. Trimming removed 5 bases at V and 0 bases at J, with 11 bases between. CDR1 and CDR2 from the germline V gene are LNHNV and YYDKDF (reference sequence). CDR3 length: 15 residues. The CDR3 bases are TGTGCCACCAGCGGCAGGAACCTAGCCAAAAACATTCAGTACTTC. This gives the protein CATSGRNLAKNIQYF.

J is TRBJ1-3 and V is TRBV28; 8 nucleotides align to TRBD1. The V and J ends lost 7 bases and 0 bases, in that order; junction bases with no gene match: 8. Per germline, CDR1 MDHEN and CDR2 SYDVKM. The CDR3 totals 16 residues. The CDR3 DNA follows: TGTGCCAGCACCACCCCGGGACAGGCCTCTGGAAACACCATATATTTT. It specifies CASTTPGQASGNTIYF.

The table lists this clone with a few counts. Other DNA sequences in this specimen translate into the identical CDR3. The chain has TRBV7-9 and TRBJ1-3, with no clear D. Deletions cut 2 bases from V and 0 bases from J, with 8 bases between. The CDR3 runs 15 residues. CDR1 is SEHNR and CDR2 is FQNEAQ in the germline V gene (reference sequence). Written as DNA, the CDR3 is TGTGCCAGCAGCTTACCGGGAGGCTCTGGAAACACCATATATTTT. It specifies CASSLPGGSGNTIYF. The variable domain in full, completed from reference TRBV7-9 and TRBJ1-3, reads DTGVSQNPRHKITKRGQNVTFRCDPISEHNRLYWYRQTLGQGPEFLTYFQNEAQLEKSRLLSDRFSAERPKGSFSTLEIQRTEQGDSAMYLCASSLPGGSGNTIYFGEGSWLTVV.

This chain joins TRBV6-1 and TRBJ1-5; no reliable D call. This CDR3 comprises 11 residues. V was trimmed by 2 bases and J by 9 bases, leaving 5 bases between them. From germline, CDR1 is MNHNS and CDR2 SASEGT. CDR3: CASSESPPQHF. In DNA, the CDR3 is TGTGCCAGCAGTGAATCTCCGCCCCAGCATTTT.

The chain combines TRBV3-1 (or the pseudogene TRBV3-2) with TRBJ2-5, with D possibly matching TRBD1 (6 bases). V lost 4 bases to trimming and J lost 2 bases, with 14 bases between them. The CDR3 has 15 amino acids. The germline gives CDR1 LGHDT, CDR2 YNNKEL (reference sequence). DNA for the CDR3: TGTGCCAGCAGCCCTGGACAGCTCCTTCAAGAGACCCAGTACTTC. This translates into CASSPGQLLQETQYF.

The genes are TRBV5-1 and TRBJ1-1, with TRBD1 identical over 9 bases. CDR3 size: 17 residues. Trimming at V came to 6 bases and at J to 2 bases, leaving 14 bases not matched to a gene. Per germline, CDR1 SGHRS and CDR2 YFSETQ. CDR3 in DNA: TGCGCCAGCACCCGAACAGGGGGCAAACATGGAAACACTGAAGCTTTCTTT. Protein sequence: CASTRTGGKHGNTEAFF.

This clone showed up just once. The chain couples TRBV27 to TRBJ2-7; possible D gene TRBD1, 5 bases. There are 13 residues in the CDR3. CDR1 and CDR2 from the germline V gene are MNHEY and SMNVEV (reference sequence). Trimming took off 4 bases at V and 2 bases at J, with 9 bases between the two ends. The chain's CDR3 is CASSWGGPYEQYF. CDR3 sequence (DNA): TGTGCCAGCAGTTGGGGCGGCCCCTACGAGCAGTACTTC.

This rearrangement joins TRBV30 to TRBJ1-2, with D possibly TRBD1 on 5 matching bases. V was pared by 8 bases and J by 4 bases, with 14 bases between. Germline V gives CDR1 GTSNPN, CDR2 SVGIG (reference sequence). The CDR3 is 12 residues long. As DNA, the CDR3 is TGTGCCCGGCCCGGGGGGATCTATGGCTACACCTTC. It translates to CARPGGIYGYTF.

The CDR3 sequence: CASSKSPGSRYTF. The CDR3 nucleotides are TGTGCCAGCAGCAAAAGTCCGGGGTCCCGCTACACCTTC. The chain recombines TRBV7-2 with TRBJ1-2; no reliable D call. V was shortened by 5 bases and J by 9 bases, with 16 bases between the two germline ends. The V gene's germline CDR1 is SGHTA and CDR2 FQGNSA. This CDR3 contains 13 residues.